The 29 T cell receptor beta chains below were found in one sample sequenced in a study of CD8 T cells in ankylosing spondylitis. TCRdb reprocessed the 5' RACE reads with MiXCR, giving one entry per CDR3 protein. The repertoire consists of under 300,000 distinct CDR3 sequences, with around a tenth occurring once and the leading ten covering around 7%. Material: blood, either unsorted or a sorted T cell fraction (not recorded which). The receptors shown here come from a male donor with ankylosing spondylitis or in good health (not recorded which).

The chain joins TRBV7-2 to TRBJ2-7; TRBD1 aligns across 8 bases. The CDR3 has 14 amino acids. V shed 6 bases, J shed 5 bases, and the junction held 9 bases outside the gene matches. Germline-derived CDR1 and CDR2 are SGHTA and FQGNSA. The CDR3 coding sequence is TGTGCCAGCAGTTTCCGGACAGGGAAGCACGAGCAGTACTTC. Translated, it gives CASSFRTGKHEQYF.

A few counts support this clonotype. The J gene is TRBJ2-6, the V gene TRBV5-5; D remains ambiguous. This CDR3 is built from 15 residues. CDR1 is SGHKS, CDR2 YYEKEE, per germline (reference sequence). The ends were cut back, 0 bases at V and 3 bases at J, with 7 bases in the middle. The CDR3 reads CASSLAGFGANVLTF. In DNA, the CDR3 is TGTGCCAGCAGCTTGGCCGGGTTTGGGGCCAACGTCCTGACTTTC.

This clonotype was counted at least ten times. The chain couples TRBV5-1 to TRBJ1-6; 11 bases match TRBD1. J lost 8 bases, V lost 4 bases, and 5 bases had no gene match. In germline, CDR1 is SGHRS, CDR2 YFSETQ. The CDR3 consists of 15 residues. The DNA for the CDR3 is TGCGCCAGCAGCCCAATGGGACAGGGGGATTCACCCCTCCACTTT. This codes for CASSPMGQGDSPLHF.

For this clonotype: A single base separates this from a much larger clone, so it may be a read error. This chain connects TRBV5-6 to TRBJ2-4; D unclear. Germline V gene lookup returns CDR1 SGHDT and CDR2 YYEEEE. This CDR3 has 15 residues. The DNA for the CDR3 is TGTGTCAGCAGCTTGGACGGCAAGCCGTGGGACATTCAGTACTTC. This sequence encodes CVSSLDGKPWDIQYF.

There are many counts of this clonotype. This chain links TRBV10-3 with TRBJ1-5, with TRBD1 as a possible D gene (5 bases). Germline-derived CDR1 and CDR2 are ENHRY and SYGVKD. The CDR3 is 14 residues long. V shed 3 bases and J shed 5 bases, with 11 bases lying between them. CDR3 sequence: CAISDGGNDQPQHF. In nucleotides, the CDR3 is TGTGCCATCAGTGACGGGGGGAACGATCAGCCCCAGCATTTT.

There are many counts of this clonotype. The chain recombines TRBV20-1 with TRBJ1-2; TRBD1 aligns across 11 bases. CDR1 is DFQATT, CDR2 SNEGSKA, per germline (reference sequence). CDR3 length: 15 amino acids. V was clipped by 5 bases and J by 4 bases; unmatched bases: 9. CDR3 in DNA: TGCAGTGCTCCGGGACAGGGGGTTATAGGCTATGGCTACACCTTC. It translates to CSAPGQGVIGYGYTF.

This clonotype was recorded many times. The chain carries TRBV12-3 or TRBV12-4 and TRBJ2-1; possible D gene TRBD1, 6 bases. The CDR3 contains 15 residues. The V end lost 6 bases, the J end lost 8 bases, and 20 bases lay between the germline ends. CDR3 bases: TGTGCCAGCAGCCCGTTTCACAGGGTATCCCATGAGCAGTTCTTC. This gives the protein CASSPFHRVSHEQFF.

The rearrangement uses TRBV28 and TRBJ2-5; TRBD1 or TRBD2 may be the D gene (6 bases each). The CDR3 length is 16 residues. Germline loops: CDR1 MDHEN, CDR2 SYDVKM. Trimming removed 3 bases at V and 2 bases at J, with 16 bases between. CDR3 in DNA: TGTGCCAGCAGTTTCCGGGGGCGAGCGCCACAAGAGACCCAGTACTTC. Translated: CASSFRGRAPQETQYF.

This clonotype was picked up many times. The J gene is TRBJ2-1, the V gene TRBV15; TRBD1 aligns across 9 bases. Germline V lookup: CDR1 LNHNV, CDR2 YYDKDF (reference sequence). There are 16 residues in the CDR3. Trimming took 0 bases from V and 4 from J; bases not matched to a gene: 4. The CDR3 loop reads CATSRDMGTGYNEQFF. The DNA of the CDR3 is TGTGCCACCAGCAGAGATATGGGGACAGGGTACAATGAGCAGTTCTTC. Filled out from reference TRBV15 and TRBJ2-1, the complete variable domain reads DAMVIQNPRYQVTQFGKPVTLSCSQTLNHNVMYWYQQKSSQAPKLLFHYYDKDFNNEADTPDNFQSRRPNTSFCFLDIRSPGLGDTAMYLCATSRDMGTGYNEQFFGPGTRLTVL.

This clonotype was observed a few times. CDR3 in amino acids: CASSLGHDSNQPQHF. The CDR3 coding sequence is TGCGCCAGCAGCTTGGGGCATGATAGCAATCAGCCCCAGCATTTT. This chain links TRBV5-1 with TRBJ1-5; D remains unclear. Germline lookup yields CDR1 SGHRS and CDR2 YFSETQ. CDR3 length: 15 amino acids. V gave up 0 bases and J gave up 0 bases, with 7 bases separating them.

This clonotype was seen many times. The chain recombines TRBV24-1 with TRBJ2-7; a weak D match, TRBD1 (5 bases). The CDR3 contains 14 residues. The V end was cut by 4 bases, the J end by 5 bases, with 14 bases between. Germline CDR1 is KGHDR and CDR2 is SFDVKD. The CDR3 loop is CATSDPTVPHEQYF. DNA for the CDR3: TGTGCCACCAGTGACCCGACAGTCCCCCACGAGCAGTACTTC.

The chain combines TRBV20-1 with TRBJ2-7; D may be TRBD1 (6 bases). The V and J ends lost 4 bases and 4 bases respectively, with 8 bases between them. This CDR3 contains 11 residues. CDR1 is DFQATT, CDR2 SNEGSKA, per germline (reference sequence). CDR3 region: CSAKRGYEQYF. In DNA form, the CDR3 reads TGCAGTGCTAAGAGGGGGTACGAGCAGTACTTC.

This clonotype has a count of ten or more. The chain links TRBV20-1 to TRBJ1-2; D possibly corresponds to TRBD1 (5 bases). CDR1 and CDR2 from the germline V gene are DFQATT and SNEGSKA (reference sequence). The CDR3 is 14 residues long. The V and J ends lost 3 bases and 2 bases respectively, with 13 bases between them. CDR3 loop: CSASLTGWNYGYTF. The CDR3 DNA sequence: TGCAGTGCTAGCCTCACAGGCTGGAACTATGGCTACACCTTC.

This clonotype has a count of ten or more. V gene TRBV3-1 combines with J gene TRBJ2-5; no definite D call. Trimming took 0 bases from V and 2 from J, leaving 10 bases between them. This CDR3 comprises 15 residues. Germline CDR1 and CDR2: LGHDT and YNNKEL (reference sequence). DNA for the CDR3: TGTGCCAGCAGCCAAGAAGAGGCAGCTCAAGAGACCCAGTACTTC. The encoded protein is CASSQEEAAQETQYF.

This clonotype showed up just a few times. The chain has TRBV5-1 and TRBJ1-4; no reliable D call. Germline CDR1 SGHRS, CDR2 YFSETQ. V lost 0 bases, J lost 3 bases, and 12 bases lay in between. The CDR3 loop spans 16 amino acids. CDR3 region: CASSLAVGSANEKLFF. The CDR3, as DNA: TGCGCCAGCAGCTTGGCCGTGGGCTCGGCTAATGAAAAACTGTTTTTT.

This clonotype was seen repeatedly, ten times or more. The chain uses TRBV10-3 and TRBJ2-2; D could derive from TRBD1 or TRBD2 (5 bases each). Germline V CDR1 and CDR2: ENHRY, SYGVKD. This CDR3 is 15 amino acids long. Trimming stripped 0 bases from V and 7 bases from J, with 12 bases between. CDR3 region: CAISESAGAYGELFF. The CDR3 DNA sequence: TGTGCCATCAGTGAGTCGGCCGGGGCGTACGGGGAGCTGTTTTTT.

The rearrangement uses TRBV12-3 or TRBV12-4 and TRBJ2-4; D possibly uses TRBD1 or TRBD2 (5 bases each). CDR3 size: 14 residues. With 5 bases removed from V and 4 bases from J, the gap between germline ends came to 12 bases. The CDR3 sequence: CASSQGRLKNIQYF. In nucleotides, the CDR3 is TGTGCCAGCAGTCAGGGACGGCTAAAAAACATTCAGTACTTC.

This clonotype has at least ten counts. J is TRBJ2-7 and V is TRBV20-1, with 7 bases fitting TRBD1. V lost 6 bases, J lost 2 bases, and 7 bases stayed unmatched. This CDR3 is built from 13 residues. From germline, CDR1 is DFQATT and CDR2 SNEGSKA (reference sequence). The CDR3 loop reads CSARDSEAYEQYF. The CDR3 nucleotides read TGCAGTGCCAGGGACAGCGAGGCCTACGAGCAGTACTTC.

The CDR3 protein is CASSQDSGGADTQYF. The CDR3 DNA sequence: TGTGCCAGCAGCCAAGATTCAGGTGGAGCAGATACGCAGTATTTT. V gene TRBV3-1 combines with J gene TRBJ2-3; the D is unclear. Between the trimmed V and J ends, which lost 0 bases and 4 bases, there was a span of 11 bases. CDR1 and CDR2 (germline): LGHDT, YNNKEL (reference sequence). The CDR3 covers 15 residues.

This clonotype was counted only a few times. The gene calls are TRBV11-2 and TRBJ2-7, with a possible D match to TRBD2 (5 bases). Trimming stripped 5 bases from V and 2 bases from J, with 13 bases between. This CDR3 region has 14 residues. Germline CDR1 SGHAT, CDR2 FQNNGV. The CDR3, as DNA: TGTGCCAGCAGCCAAATAGCGTCTCCCTACGAGCAGTACTTC. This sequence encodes CASSQIASPYEQYF.

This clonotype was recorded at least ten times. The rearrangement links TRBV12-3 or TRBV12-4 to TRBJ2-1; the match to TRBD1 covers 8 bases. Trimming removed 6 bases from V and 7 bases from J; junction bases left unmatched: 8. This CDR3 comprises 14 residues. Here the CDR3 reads CASSPGGARNEQFF. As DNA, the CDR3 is TGTGCCAGCAGCCCAGGGGGCGCGAGGAATGAGCAGTTCTTC.

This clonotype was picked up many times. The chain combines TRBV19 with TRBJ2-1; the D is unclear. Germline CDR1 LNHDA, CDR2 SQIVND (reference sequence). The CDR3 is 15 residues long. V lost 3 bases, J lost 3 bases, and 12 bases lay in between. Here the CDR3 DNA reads TGTGCCAGTAGTATTCCCACGCCTTACTACAATGAGCAGTTCTTC. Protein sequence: CASSIPTPYYNEQFF.

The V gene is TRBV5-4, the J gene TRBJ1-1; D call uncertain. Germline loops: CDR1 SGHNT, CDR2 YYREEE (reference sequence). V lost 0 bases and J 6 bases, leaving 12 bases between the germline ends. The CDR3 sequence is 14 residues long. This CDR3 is CASSLGGDPAEAFF. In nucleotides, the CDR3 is TGTGCCAGCAGCTTGGGGGGTGACCCCGCTGAAGCTTTCTTT.

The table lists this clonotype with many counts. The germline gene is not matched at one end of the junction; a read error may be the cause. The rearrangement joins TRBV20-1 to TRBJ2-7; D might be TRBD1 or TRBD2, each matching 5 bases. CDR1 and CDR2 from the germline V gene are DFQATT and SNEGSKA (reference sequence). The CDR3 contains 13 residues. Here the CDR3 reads CSQGRTDAYEQYF. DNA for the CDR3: TGTTCGCAGGGACGGACGGACGCCTACGAGCAGTACTTC.

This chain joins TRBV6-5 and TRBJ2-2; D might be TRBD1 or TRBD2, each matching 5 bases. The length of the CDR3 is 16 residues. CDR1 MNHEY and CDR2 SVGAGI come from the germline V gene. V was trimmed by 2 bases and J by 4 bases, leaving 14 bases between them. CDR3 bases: TGTGCCAGCAGTTACCGAGGGGTGACGACCACCGGGGAGCTGTTTTTT. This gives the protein CASSYRGVTTTGELFF.

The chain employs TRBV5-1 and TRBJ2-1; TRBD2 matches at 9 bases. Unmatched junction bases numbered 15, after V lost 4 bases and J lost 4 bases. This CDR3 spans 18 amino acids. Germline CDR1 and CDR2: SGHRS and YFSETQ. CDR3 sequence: CASSPRRISGSRYNEQFF. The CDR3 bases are TGCGCCAGCAGCCCCCGACGGATTAGCGGGAGTAGGTACAATGAGCAGTTCTTC. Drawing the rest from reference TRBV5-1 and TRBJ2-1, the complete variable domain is KAGVTQTPRYLIKTRGQQVTLSCSPISGHRSVSWYQQTPGQGLQFLFEYFSETQRNKGNFPGRFSGRQFSNSRSEMNVSTLELGDSALYLCASSPRRISGSRYNEQFFGPGTRLTVL.

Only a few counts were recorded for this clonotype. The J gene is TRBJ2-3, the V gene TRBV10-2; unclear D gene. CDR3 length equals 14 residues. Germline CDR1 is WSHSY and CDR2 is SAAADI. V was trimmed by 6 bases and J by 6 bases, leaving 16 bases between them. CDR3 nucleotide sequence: TGCGCCAGCAGCCAGTGGCAGTTAGGGGATACGCAGTATTTT. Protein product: CASSQWQLGDTQYF.

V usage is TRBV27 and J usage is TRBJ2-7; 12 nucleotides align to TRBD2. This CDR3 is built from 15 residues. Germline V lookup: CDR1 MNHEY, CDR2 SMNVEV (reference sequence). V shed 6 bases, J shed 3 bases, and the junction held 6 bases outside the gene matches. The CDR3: CASRARTSGDYEQYF. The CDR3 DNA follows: TGTGCCAGCAGAGCTCGGACTAGCGGGGACTACGAGCAGTACTTC.

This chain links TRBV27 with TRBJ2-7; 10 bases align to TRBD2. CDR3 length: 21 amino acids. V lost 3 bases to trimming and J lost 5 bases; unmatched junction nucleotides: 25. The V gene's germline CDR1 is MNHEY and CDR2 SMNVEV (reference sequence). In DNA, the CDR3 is TGTGCCAGCAGTTTCCTCCACGTACCCCTAAGCGGGAGGGTATCCCTCCACGAGCAGTACTTC. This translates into CASSFLHVPLSGRVSLHEQYF.